This entry lists 24 T cell receptor beta chains sequenced from one sample in a study of blood T cells in healthy people across ages. The authors ran a second PCR of 7 to 11 cycles using a sample-barcoded 5' primer and a J-beta primer mix. TCRdb re-derived calls from the 5' RACE reads in MiXCR, one entry per CDR3 protein. This table has 500,000 to 600,000 distinct CDR3 sequences, 25% to 30% appearing once. Sequenced material: blood. The source of these receptors is a woman aged 70-85 years in good health.

J is TRBJ2-3 and V is TRBV7-3; no clear D. V was shortened by 3 bases and J by 5 bases, with 12 bases between the two germline ends. This CDR3 region has 14 residues. Germline-derived CDR1 and CDR2 are SGHTA and FQGTGA. The CDR3 DNA is TGTGCCAGCAGCTTCCGGGCCCTAGGAGATACGCAGTATTTT. It encodes CASSFRALGDTQYF.

This chain links TRBV27 with TRBJ2-1; D is unclear. With 0 bases removed from V and 4 bases from J, the gap between germline ends came to 7 bases. Germline V gene sequence: CDR1 MNHEY, CDR2 SMNVEV (reference sequence). CDR3 length equals 14 residues. CDR3 in amino acids: CASSLSGWYNEQFF. CDR3 in DNA: TGTGCCAGCAGTTTATCAGGGTGGTACAATGAGCAGTTCTTC.

This rearrangement joins TRBV4-1 to TRBJ1-4, with TRBD1 as a possible D gene (5 bases). V gave up 0 bases and J gave up 10 bases, with 15 bases separating them. Germline loops: CDR1 MGHRA, CDR2 YSYEKL. The CDR3 contains 15 residues. CDR3 in amino acids: CASSQERQGSGKLFF. The CDR3 DNA reads TGCGCCAGCAGCCAAGAGCGGCAGGGCTCTGGAAAACTGTTTTTT.

This clonotype was recorded a few times. The chain has TRBV6-2 or TRBV6-3 and TRBJ1-5, with TRBD1 matching over 7 bases. This CDR3 is built from 17 residues. Germline CDR1 MNHEY, CDR2 SVGEGT. V shed 6 bases, J shed 0 bases, and the junction held 11 bases outside the gene matches. CDR3 nucleotide sequence: TGTGCCAGCAGCCCAGACAGGGACCCGTATAGCAATCAGCCCCAGCATTTT. This encodes CASSPDRDPYSNQPQHF.

V gene TRBV2 combines with J gene TRBJ2-7; 7 bases line up with TRBD1. The germline gives CDR1 SNHLY, CDR2 FYNNEI. V was clipped by 7 bases and J by 5 bases; unmatched bases: 14. The CDR3 extends over 15 amino acids. This chain's CDR3 is CASNGMGRGINEQYF. The CDR3 DNA sequence: TGTGCCAGCAACGGAATGGGCAGGGGGATTAACGAGCAGTACTTC.

This chain joins TRBV7-2 and TRBJ2-5; 11 bases agree with TRBD1. The CDR3 covers 14 residues. The germline CDR1 and CDR2 sequences are SGHTA and FQGNSA. The ends lost 7 bases at V and 5 bases at J; junction bases unmatched: 6. In DNA, the CDR3 is TGTGCCAGCAAGCCCGGGACAGGGGGTGAGACCCAGTACTTC. This translates into CASKPGTGGETQYF.

This clonotype was detected only a few times. The genes are TRBV5-1 and TRBJ2-5, with TRBD2 identical over 13 bases. V trimming: 3 bases; J trimming: 4 bases; junction bases outside the gene matches: 6. The CDR3 loop spans 16 amino acids. The germline CDR1 and CDR2 sequences are SGHRS and YFSETQ. CDR3 sequence reads: CASSSGTSGVGETQYF. In nucleotides, the CDR3 is TGCGCCAGCAGCTCCGGGACTAGCGGGGTTGGAGAGACCCAGTACTTC.

This clonotype was picked up a small number of times. The V and J genes are TRBV29-1 and TRBJ2-5; 8 nucleotides agree with TRBD2. The germline gives CDR1 SQVTM, CDR2 ANQGSEA. This CDR3 contains 14 residues. Trimming removed 7 bases from V and 8 bases from J; junction bases left unmatched: 15. The chain's CDR3 is CSAKYSGAVGTQYF. The CDR3 DNA is TGCAGCGCAAAATATAGCGGGGCGGTTGGAACCCAGTACTTC.

This rearrangement joins TRBV3-1 to TRBJ1-2, with D perhaps TRBD1 (5 bases). Trimming left V 1 base short and J 10 bases short, with 16 bases between. The germline V gene encodes CDR1 LGHDT and CDR2 YNNKEL (reference sequence). The CDR3 is 14 amino acids. The CDR3 sequence: CASSQASPGHHYTF. CDR3 in DNA: TGTGCCAGCAGCCAAGCGTCCCCCGGACACCACTACACCTTC.

The V call is TRBV7-2, the J call TRBJ1-2; the D is unclear. This CDR3 has 13 residues. Germline CDR1 and CDR2: SGHTA and FQGNSA. The germline V and J ends were trimmed by 5 bases and 13 bases, with 20 bases remaining between them. The CDR3: CASSPPWGNGCTF. The CDR3, as DNA: TGTGCCAGCAGCCCCCCTTGGGGAAATGGGTGCACCTTC.

J is TRBJ2-7 and V is TRBV11-1, with TRBD1 as a possible D gene (6 bases). Deletions cut 2 bases from V and 4 bases from J, with 18 bases between. CDR3 size: 16 residues. In germline, CDR1 is SGHAT, CDR2 FQDESV (reference sequence). For the CDR3, the DNA is TGTGCCAGCAGCTTAACCGGGACACGGAACCGTTACGAGCAGTACTTC. Its protein is CASSLTGTRNRYEQYF.

This clonotype was counted between two and nine times. CDR3 protein: CASSGGRVDEKLFF. Written as DNA, the CDR3 is TGCGCCAGCAGCGGGGGGAGGGTAGATGAAAAACTGTTTTTT. The V and J genes are TRBV5-1 and TRBJ1-4; tentatively, D is TRBD1 (5 bases). The length of the CDR3 is 14 residues. Germline assignment: CDR1 SGHRS and CDR2 YFSETQ. V was cut by 4 bases and J by 6 bases, with 13 bases left in between.

V usage is TRBV19 and J usage is TRBJ2-1, with D possibly matching TRBD2 (6 bases). Per the germline V gene, CDR1 is LNHDA and CDR2 is SQIVND (reference sequence). The V and J ends lost 7 bases and 8 bases respectively, with 21 bases between them. The CDR3 has 15 residues. In DNA form, the CDR3 reads TGTGCCAGTAAAGGTGGGCTGTTCGGAGGGTATGAGCAGTTCTTC. Its translation: CASKGGLFGGYEQFF.

The chain links TRBV12-3 or TRBV12-4 to TRBJ1-2, with TRBD1 identical over 10 bases. Unmatched junction bases numbered 8, after V lost 5 bases and J lost 8 bases. The CDR3 runs 14 residues. CDR3 sequence (DNA): TGTGCCAGCAGTATGCCGGGACAGGGGAAAGGCTACACCTTC. This gives the protein CASSMPGQGKGYTF.

This clonotype was counted a few times. A read error may account for a junction end that differs from germline. The chain has TRBV7-2 and TRBJ2-5; D may match TRBD1 or TRBD2 (6 bases each). Germline CDR1 reads SGHTA; CDR2 reads FQGNSA. The CDR3 spans 15 residues. The CDR3 sequence: CASSPTPGGQETQYF. For the CDR3, the DNA is TGTGCCAGCAGTCCGACCCCCGGGGGCCAAGAGACGCAGTACTTC.

This clonotype turned up a few times. The chain carries TRBV18 and TRBJ2-7, with no clear D. The J call is doubtful: the DNA matches TRBJ2-1 better. Germline assignment: CDR1 KGHSH and CDR2 LQKENI. This CDR3 has 13 amino acids. The CDR3 sequence: CASSPSNYNEQFF. The DNA of the CDR3 is TGTGCCAGCTCACCCTCGAACTACAATGAGCAGTTCTTC.

The chain is built from TRBV5-1 and TRBJ2-7; D gene unclear. Germline-derived CDR1 and CDR2 are SGHRS and YFSETQ. The length of the CDR3 is 13 residues. Trimming took off 4 bases at V and 1 base at J, with 9 bases between the two ends. CDR3 protein: CASSQPESYEQYF. DNA of the CDR3: TGCGCCAGCAGCCAGCCCGAATCCTACGAGCAGTACTTC.

This rearrangement joins TRBV6-5 to TRBJ1-2; 9 bases align to TRBD1. This CDR3 comprises 14 residues. After removal of 7 bases from V and 5 bases from J, the junction contained 8 bases not matched to a gene. The germline gives CDR1 MNHEY, CDR2 SVGAGI. CDR3: CASKTGQGQYGYTF. In nucleotides, the CDR3 is TGTGCCAGCAAGACTGGACAGGGGCAATATGGCTACACCTTC.

V is TRBV14 and J is TRBJ2-2; the D is unclear. The CDR3 has 14 amino acids. Trimming cost V 2 bases and J 2 bases, with 6 bases left between them. Germline V lookup: CDR1 SGHDN, CDR2 FVKESK. Here the CDR3 reads CASSQLVNTGELFF. The CDR3 coding sequence is TGTGCCAGCAGCCAATTGGTAAACACCGGGGAGCTGTTTTTT.

This chain links TRBV14 with TRBJ1-6; the D is unclear. Deletions cut 1 base from V and 8 bases from J, with 3 bases between. Germline CDR1 and CDR2: SGHDN and FVKESK. The CDR3 spans 12 residues. CDR3 sequence: CASSQGDSPLHF. As DNA, the CDR3 is TGTGCCAGCAGCCAAGGCGATTCACCCCTCCACTTT. Complete variable domain (other parts from reference TRBV14 and TRBJ1-6): EAGVTQFPSHSVIEKGQTVTLRCDPISGHDNLYWYRRVMGKEIKFLLHFVKESKQDESGMPNNRFLAERTGGTYSTLKVQPAELEDSGVYFCASSQGDSPLHFGNGTRLTVT.

This clonotype was counted between two and nine times. The chain uses TRBV20-1 and TRBJ1-2, with TRBD1 matching 9 bases. Germline-derived CDR1 and CDR2 are DFQATT and SNEGSKA (reference sequence). V lost 0 bases and J lost 6; bases outside the gene matches: 11. The length of the CDR3 is 16 residues. The CDR3 nucleotides are TGCAGTGCTAGAGACTCACCGGGACAGGGTCTGAATGGCTACACCTTC. This sequence encodes CSARDSPGQGLNGYTF.

This chain links TRBV6-5 with TRBJ2-7, with a weak D call TRBD2 (5 bases). Germline V lookup: CDR1 MNHEY, CDR2 SVGAGI. V was shortened by 3 bases and J by 4 bases, with 13 bases between the two germline ends. The CDR3 runs to 14 residues. The CDR3 DNA sequence: TGTGCCAGCAGTTATCACCCGAGGGCGTACGAGCAGTACTTC. It yields the protein CASSYHPRAYEQYF.

This chain links TRBV12-3 or TRBV12-4 with TRBJ2-5; 9 nucleotides line up with TRBD2. The DNA end is more similar to TRBJ2-7, so the J call may be wrong. The CDR3 covers 15 residues. The CDR3 sequence: CASSLLGGGAYEQYF. The CDR3 DNA reads as TGTGCCAGCAGTTTGTTAGGCGGGGGGGCCTACGAGCAGTACTTC.

This clonotype was picked up a small number of times. The chain carries TRBV7-9 and TRBJ1-5; 10 bases map to TRBD1. The CDR3 sequence is 15 residues long. Germline V gene data show CDR1 as SEHNR and CDR2 as FQNEAQ (reference sequence). J was trimmed by 7 bases and V by 5 bases; bases with no gene match: 8. DNA of the CDR3: TGTGCCAGCAGCGCTCCGGGACAGGGGATACAGCCCCAGCATTTT. Translation gives CASSAPGQGIQPQHF.